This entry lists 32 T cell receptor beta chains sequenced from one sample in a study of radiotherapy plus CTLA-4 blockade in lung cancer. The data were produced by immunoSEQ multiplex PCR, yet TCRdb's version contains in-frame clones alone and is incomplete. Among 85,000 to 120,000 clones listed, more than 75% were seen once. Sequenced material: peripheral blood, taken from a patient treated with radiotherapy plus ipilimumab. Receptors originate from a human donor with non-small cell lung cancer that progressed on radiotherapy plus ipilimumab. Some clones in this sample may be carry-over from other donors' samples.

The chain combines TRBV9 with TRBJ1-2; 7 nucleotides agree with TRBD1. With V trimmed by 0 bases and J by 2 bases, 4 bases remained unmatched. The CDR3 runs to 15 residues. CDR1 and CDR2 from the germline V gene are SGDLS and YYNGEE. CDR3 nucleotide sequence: TGTGCCAGCAGCGTAGGACCGGGACAGAACTATGGCTACACCTTC. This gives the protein CASSVGPGQNYGYTF.

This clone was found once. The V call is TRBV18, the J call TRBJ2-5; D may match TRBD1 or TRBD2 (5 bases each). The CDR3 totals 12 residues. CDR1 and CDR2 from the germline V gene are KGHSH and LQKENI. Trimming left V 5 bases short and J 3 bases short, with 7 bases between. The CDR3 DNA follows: TGTGCCAGCTCAGGGACGGAAGAGACCCAGTACTTC. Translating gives CASSGTEETQYF.

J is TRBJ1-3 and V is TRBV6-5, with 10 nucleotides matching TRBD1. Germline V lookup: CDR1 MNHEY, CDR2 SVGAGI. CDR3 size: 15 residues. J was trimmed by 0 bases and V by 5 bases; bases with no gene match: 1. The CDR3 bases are TGTGCCAGCAGTCGGACAGGGGGCTCTGGAAACACCATATATTTT. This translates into CASSRTGGSGNTIYF.

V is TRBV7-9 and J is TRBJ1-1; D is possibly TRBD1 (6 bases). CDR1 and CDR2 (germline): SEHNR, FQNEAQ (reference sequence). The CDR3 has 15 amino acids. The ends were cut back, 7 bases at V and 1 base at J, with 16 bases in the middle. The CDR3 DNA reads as TGTGCCAGCATGGGCAGGGGAAACCGGAACACTGAAGCTTTCTTT. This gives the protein CASMGRGNRNTEAFF.

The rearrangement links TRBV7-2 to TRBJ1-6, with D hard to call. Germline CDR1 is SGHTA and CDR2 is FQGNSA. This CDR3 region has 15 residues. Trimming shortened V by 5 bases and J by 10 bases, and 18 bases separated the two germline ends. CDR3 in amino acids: CASSPQGPTISPLHF. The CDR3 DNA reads TGTGCCAGCAGCCCACAAGGGCCGACCATATCACCCCTCCACTTT.

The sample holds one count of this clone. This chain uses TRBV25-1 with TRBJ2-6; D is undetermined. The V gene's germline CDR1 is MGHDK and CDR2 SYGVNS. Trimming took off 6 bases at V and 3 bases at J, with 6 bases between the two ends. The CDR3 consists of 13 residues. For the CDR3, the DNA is TGTGCCAGCAGCCTAAGTGGGGCCAACGTCCTGACTTTC. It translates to CASSLSGANVLTF.

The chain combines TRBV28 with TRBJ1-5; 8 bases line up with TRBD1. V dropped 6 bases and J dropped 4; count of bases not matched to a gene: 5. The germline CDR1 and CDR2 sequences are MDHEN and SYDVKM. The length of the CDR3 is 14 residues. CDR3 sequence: CASSRDRGNQPQHF. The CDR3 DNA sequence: TGTGCCAGCAGCCGTGACAGGGGAAATCAGCCCCAGCATTTT. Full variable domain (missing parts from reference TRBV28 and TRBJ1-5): DVKVTQSSRYLVKRTGEKVFLECVQDMDHENMFWYRQDPGLGLRLIYFSYDVKMKEKGDIPEGYSVSREKKERFSLILESASTNQTSMYLCASSRDRGNQPQHFGDGTRLSIL.

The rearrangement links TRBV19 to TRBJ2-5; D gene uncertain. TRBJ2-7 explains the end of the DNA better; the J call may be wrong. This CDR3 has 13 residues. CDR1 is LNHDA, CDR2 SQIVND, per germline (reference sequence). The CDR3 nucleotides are TGTGCCAGTAGTATAGGCCCTAACTACGAGCAGTACTTC. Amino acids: CASSIGPNYEQYF.

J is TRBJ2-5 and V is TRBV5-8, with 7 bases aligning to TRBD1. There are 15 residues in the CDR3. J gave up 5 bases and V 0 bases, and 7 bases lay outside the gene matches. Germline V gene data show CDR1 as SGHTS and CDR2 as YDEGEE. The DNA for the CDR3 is TGTGCCAGCAGCTTGGTAAAGGGGGCTTGGGAGACCCAGTACTTC. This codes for CASSLVKGAWETQYF.

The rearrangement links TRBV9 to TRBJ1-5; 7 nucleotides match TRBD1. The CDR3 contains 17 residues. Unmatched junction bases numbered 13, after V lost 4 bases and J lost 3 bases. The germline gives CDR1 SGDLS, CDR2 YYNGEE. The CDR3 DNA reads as TGTGCCAGCAGCCCTTTTCACAGGGGACCTTACAATCAGCCCCAGCATTTT. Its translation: CASSPFHRGPYNQPQHF.

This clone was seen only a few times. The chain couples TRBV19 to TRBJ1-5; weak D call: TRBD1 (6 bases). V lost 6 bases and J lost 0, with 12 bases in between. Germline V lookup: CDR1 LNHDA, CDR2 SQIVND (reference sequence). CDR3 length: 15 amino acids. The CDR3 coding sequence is TGTGCCAGTAGCCGGGTGGGACATAGCAATCAGCCCCAGCATTTT. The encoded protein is CASSRVGHSNQPQHF.

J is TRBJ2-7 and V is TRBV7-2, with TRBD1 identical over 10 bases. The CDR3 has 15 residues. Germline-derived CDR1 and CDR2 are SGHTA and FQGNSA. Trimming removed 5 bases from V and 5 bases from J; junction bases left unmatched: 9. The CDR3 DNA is TGTGCCAGCAGCGAATTTGGGACAGGGGTCCACGAGCAGTACTTC. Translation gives CASSEFGTGVHEQYF.

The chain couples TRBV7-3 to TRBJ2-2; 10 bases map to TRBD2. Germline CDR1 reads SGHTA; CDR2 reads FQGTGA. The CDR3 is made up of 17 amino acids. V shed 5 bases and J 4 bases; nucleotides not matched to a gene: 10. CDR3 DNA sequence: TGTGCCAGCAGCCCAGGCCCTAGCGGGGGCGGCACCGGGGAGCTGTTTTTT. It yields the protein CASSPGPSGGGTGELFF. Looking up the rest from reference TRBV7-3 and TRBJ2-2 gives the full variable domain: GAGVSQTPSNKVTEKGKYVELRCDPISGHTALYWYRQSLGQGPEFLIYFQGTGAADDSGLPNDRFFAVRPEGSVSTLKIQRTERGDSAVYLCASSPGPSGGGTGELFFGEGSRLTVL.

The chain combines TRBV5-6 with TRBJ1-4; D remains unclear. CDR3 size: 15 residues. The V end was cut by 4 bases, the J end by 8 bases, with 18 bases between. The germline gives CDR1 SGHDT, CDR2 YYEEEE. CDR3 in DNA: TGTGCCAGCAGCCTAGTAATGGCGTCTACGGAAAAACTGTTTTTT. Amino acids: CASSLVMASTEKLFF.

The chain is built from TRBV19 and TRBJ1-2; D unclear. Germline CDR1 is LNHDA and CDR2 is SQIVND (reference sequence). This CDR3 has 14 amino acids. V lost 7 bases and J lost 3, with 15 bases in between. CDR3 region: CASIKTARDYGYTF. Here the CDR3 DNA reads TGTGCCAGTATCAAGACCGCCCGGGACTATGGCTACACCTTC.

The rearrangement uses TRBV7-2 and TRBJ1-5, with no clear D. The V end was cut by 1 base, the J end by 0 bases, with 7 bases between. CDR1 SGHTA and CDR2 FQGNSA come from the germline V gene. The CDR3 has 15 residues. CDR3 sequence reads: CASSLVPNSNQPQHF. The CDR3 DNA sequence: TGTGCCAGCAGCTTAGTCCCTAATAGCAATCAGCCCCAGCATTTT.

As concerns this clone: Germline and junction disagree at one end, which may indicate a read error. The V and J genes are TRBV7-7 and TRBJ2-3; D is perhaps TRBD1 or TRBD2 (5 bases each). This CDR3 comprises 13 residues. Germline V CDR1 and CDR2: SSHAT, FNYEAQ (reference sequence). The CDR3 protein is CASSFSSRDTQYF. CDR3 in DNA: TGTGCTAGCAGCTTTTCTAGCAGGGACACGCAGTATTTT.

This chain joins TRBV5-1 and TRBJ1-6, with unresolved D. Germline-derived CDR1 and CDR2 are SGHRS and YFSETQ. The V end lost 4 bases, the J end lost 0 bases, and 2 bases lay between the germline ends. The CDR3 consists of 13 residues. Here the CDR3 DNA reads TGCGCCAGCAGCAGCTCCTATAATTCACCCCTCCACTTT. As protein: CASSSSYNSPLHF.

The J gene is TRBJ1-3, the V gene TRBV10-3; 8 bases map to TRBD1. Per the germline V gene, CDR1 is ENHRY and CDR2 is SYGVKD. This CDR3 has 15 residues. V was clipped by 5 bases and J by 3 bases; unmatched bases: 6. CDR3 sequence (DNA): TGTGCCATCAGTAATCTAACAGGGGGTGGAAACACCATATATTTT. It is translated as CAISNLTGGGNTIYF.

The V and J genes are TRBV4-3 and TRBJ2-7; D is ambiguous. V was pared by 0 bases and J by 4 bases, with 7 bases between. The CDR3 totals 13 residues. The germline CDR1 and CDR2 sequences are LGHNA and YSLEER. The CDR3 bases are TGCGCCAGCAGCCAAGACTTACGTTACGAGCAGTACTTC. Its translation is CASSQDLRYEQYF.

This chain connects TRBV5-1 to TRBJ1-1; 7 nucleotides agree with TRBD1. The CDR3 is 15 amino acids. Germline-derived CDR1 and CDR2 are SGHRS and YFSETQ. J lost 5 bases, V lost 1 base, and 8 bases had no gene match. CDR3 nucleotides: TGCGCCAGCAGCTTGCAGGGTCAGGGGGAGACTGAAGCTTTCTTT. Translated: CASSLQGQGETEAFF.

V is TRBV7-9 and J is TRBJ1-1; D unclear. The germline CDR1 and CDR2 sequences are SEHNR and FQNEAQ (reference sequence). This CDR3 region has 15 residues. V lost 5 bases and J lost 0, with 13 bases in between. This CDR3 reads CASSTHNLMNTEAFF. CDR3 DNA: TGTGCCAGCAGCACCCACAATTTGATGAACACTGAAGCTTTCTTT.

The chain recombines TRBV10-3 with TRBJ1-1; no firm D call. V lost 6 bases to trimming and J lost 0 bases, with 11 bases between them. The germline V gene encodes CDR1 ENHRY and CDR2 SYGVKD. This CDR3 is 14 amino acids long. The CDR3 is CAISLTLMNTEAFF. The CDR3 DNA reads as TGTGCCATCAGCCTGACACTGATGAACACTGAAGCTTTCTTT.

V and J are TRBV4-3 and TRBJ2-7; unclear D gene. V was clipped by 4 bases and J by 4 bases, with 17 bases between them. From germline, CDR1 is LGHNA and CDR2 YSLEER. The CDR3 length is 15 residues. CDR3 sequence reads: CASSPILGNLYEQYF. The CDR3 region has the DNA TGCGCCAGCAGCCCGATCCTAGGGAACCTTTACGAGCAGTACTTC.

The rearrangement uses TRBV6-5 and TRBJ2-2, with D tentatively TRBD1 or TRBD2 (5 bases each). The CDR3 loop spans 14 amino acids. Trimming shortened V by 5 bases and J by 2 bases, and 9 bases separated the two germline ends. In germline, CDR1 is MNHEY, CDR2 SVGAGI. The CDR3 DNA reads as TGTGCCAGCAGTCCGGGACCCAACACCGGGGAGCTGTTTTTT. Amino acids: CASSPGPNTGELFF.

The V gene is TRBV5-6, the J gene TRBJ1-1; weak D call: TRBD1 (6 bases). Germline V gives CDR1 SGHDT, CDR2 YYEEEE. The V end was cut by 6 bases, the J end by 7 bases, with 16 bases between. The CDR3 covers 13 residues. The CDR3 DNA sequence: TGTGCCAGCATCCAACGACAGGCGTTTGAAGCTTTCTTT. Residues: CASIQRQAFEAFF.

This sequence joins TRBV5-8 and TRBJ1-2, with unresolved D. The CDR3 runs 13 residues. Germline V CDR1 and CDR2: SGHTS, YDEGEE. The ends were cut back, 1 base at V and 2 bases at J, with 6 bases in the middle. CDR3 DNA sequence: TGTGCCAGCAGCTTGTGGGAGAACTATGGCTACACCTTC. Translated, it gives CASSLWENYGYTF.

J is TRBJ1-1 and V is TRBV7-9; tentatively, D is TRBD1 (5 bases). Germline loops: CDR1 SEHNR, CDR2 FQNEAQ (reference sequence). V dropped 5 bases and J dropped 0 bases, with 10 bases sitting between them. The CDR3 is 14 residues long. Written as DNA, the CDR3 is TGTGCCAGCAGCCGGGACGTCATGAACACTGAAGCTTTCTTT. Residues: CASSRDVMNTEAFF.

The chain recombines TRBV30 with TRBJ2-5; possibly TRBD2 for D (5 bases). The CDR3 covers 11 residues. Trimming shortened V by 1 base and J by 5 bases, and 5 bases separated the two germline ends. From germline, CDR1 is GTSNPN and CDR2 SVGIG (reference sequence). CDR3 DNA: TGTGCCTGGAGTGCGGGGGAGACCCAGTACTTC. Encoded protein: CAWSAGETQYF.

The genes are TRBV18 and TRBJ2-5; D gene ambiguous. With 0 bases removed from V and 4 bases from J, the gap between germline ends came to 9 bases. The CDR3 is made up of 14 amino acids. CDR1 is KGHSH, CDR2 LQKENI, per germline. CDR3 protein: CASSPPSSAETQYF. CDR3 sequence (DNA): TGTGCCAGCTCACCACCCTCCTCAGCAGAGACCCAGTACTTC.

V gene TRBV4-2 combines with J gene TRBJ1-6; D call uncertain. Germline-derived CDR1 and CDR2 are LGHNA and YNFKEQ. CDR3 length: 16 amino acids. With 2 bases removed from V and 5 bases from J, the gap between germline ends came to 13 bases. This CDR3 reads CASSQSGTLDNSPLHF. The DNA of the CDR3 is TGTGCCAGCAGCCAATCGGGTACTCTGGATAATTCACCCCTCCACTTT.

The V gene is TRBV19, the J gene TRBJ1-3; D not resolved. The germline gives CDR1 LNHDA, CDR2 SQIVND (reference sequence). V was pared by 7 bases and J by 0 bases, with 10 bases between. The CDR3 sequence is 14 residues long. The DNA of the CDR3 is TGTGCCAGTAACTTACGGGGCTCTGGAAACACCATATATTTT. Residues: CASNLRGSGNTIYF.